The following is a T cell receptor beta chain sequence with its context. Only in-frame clones appear in the TCRdb table, and some are missing; sequencing was by immunoSEQ multiplex PCR. The sample consists of 25,000 to 35,000 clones, 92% of them appearing once. This sample was included in a study of T cells in tuberculosis. The time point here: new active TB diagnosis, blood taken before or within 7 days of starting treatment. CDR3 length: 14 residues. Germline V gene sequence: CDR1 MNHEY, CDR2 SVGAGI. J lost 4 bases, V lost 8 bases, and 8 bases had no gene match. The source is an adult with tuberculosis. Some clones in this sample may be carry-over from other donors' samples. The material sequenced was PBMCs, taken at tuberculosis diagnosis. The genes are TRBV6-5 and TRBJ1-1, with 9 bases lining up with TRBD1. CDR3 nucleotide sequence: TGTGCCAGCCGTATACAGGGGGCTAGCACTGAAGCTTTCTTT. Translating it yields CASRIQGASTEAFF.